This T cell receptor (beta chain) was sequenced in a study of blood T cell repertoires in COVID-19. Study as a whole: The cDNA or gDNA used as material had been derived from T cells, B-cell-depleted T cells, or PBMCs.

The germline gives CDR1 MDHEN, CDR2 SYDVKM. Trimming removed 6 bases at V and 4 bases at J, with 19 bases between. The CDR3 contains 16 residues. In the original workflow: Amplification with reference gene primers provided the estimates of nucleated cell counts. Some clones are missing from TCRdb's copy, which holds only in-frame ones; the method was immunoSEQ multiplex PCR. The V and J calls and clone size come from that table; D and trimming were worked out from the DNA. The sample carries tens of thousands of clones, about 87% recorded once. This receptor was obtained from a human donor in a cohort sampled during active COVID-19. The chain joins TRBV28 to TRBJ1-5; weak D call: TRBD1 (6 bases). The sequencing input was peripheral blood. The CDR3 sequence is CASSHIPGQLNQPQHF. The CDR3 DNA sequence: TGTGCCAGCAGCCACATCCCAGGACAGCTTAATCAGCCCCAGCATTTT. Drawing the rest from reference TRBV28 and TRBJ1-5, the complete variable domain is DVKVTQSSRYLVKRTGEKVFLECVQDMDHENMFWYRQDPGLGLRLIYFSYDVKMKEKGDIPEGYSVSREKKERFSLILESASTNQTSMYLCASSHIPGQLNQPQHFGDGTRLSIL.